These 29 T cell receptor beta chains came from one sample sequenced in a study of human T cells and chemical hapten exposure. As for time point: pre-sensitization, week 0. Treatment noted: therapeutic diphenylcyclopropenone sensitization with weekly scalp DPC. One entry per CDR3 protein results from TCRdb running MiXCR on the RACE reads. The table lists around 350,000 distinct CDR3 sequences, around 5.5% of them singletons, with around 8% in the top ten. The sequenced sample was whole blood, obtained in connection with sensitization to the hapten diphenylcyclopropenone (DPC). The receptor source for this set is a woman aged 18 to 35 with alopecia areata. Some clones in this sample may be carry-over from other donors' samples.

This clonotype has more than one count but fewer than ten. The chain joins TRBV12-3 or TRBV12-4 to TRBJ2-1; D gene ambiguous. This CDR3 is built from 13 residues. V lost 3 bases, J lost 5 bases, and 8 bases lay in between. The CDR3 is CASSLVPDNEQFF. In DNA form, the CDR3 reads TGTGCCAGCAGTTTGGTGCCAGACAATGAGCAGTTCTTC.

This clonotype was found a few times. The CDR3 DNA sequence: TGTGCCAGCTCACCACCGTCCCAGGGTAGCCCTGAAGCTTTCTTT. Translating gives CASSPPSQGSPEAFF. The chain has TRBV18 and TRBJ1-1; the D gene is possibly TRBD1 (5 bases). Trimming pared 0 bases from V and 6 bases from J, leaving 14 bases between. The CDR3 extends over 15 amino acids. Germline V gene data show CDR1 as KGHSH and CDR2 as LQKENI.

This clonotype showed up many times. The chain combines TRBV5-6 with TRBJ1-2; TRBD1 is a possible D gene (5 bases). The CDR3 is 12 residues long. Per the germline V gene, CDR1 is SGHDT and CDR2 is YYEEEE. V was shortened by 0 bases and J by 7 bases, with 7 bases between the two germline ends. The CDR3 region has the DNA TGTGCCAGCAGCTTGGCAGGGTTTGGCTACACCTTC. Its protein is CASSLAGFGYTF.

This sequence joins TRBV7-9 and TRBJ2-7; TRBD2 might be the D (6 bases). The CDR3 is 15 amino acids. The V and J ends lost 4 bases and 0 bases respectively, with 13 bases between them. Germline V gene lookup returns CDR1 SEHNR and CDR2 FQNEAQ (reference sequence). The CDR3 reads CASSSLAGPSYEQYF. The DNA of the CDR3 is TGTGCCAGCAGCTCCCTGGCGGGGCCCTCCTACGAGCAGTACTTC.

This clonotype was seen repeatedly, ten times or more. Written as DNA, the CDR3 is TGTGCCAGCAGTACTAGCGGGGGGAGCAAAAACATTCAGTACTTC. Translation: CASSTSGGSKNIQYF. The V gene is TRBV12-3 or TRBV12-4, the J gene TRBJ2-4, with 12 nucleotides matching TRBD2. The CDR3 length is 15 residues. After removal of 5 bases from V and 3 bases from J, the junction contained 2 bases not matched to a gene.

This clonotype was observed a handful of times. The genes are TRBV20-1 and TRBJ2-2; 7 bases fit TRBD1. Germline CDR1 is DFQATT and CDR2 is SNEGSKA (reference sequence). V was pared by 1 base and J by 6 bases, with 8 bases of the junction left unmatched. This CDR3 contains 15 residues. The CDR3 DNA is TGCAGTGCTAGAGTCCCGGGACAGAGGGCCGGGGAGCTGTTTTTT. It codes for CSARVPGQRAGELFF.

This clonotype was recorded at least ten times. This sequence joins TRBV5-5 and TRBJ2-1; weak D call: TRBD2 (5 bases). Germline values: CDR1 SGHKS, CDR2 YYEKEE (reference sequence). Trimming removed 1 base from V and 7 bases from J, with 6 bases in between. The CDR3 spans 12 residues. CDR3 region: CASSLTGNEQFF. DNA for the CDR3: TGTGCCAGCAGCTTGACGGGGAATGAGCAGTTCTTC.

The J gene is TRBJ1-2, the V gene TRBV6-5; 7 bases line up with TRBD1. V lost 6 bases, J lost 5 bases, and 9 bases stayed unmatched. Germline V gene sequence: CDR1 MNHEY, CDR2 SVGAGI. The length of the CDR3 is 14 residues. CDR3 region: CASRAGQERYGYTF. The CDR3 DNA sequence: TGTGCCAGCAGGGCAGGACAGGAGAGGTATGGCTACACCTTC.

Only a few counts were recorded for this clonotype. DNA of the CDR3: TGTGCCAGCAGGCTAGCGGGGACGGGCACAGATACGCAGTATTTT. Translating gives CASRLAGTGTDTQYF. The chain carries TRBV7-2 and TRBJ2-3; 9 bases match TRBD2. J lost 1 base, V lost 6 bases, and 5 bases had no gene match. The CDR3 is made up of 15 amino acids. CDR1 SGHTA and CDR2 FQGNSA come from the germline V gene.

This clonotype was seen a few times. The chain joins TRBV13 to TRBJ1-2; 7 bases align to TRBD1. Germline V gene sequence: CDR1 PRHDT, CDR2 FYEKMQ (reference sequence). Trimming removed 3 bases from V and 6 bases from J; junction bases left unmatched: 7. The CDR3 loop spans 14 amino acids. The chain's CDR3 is CASSLETGADGYTF. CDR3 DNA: TGTGCCAGCAGCTTGGAAACAGGGGCGGATGGCTACACCTTC.

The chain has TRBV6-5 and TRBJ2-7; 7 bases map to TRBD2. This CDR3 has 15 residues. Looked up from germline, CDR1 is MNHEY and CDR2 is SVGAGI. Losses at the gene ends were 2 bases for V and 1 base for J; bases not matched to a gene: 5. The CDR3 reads CASSYPRRGSYEQYF. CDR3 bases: TGTGCCAGCAGTTACCCCCGGCGGGGGTCCTACGAGCAGTACTTC.

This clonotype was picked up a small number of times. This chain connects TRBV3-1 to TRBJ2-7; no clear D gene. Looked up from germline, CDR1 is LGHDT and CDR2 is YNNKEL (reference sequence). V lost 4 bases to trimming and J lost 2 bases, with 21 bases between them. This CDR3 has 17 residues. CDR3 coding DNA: TGTGCCAGCAGCCTTGAGCCGAGCACCCACAAAGCCTACGAGCAGTACTTC. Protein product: CASSLEPSTHKAYEQYF.

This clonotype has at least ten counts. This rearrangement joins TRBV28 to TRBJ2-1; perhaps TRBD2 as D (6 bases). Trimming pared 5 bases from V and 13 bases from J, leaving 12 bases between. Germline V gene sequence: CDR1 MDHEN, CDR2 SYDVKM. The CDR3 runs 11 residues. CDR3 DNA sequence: TGTGCCAGCAGTGGAGGGACCGACCAGTTCTTC. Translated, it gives CASSGGTDQFF.

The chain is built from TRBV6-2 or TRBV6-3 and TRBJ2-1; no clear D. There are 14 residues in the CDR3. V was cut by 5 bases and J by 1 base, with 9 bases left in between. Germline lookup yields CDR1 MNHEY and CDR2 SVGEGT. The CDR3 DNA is TGTGCCAGCAGTCGCGACTGGTCCTACAATGAGCAGTTCTTC. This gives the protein CASSRDWSYNEQFF.

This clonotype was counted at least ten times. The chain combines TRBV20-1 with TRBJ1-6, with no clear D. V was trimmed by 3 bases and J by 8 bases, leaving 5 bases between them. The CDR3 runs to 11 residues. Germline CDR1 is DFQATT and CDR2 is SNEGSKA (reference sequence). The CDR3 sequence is CSASQDSPLHF. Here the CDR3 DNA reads TGCAGTGCTAGTCAGGATTCACCCCTCCACTTT.

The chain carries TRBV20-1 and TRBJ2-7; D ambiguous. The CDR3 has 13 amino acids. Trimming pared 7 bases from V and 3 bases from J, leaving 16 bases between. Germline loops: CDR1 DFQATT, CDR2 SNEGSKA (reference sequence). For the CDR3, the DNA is TGCAGTGTATCAGGAACTTCTGTCTACGAGCAGTACTTC. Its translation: CSVSGTSVYEQYF.

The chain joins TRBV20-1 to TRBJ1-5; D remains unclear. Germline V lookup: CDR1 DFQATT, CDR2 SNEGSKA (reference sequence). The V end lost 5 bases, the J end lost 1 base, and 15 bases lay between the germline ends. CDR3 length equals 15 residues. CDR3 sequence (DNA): TGCAGTGCTGGTTTTGGTACAGCCAGCAATCAGCCCCAGCATTTT. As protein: CSAGFGTASNQPQHF.

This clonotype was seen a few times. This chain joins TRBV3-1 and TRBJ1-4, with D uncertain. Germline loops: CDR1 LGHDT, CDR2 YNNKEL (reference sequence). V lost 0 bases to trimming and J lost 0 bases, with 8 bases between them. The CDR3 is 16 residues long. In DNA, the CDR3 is TGTGCCAGCAGCCAAGATGAGACTGCAACTAATGAAAAACTGTTTTTT. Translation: CASSQDETATNEKLFF. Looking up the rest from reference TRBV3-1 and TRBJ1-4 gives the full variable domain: DTAVSQTPKYLVTQMGNDKSIKCEQNLGHDTMYWYKQDSKKFLKIMFSYNNKELIINETVPNRFSPKSPDKAHLNLHINSLELGDSAVYFCASSQDETATNEKLFFGSGTQLSVL.

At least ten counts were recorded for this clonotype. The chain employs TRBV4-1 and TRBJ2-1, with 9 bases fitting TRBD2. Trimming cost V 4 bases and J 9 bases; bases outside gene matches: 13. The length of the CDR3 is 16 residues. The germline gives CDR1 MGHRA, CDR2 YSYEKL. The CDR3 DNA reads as TGCGCCAGCAGCCTTGCTGTAGCGGGGGCTCGGGGTGAGCAGTTCTTC. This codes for CASSLAVAGARGEQFF.

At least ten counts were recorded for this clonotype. The CDR3: CASNRQGFTGYTF. CDR3 sequence (DNA): TGTGCCAGCAATAGACAGGGGTTCACTGGCTACACCTTC. The gene calls are TRBV6-1 and TRBJ1-2, with 8 bases matching TRBD1. V trimming: 7 bases; J trimming: 7 bases; junction bases outside the gene matches: 8. Germline values: CDR1 MNHNS, CDR2 SASEGT. The CDR3 length is 13 residues.

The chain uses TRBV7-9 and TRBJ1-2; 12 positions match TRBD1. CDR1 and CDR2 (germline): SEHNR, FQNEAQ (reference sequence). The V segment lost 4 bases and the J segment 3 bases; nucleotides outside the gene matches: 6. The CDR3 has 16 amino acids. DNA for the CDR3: TGTGCCAGCAGCTCCTCCGGGACAGGGGGCTACTATGGCTACACCTTC. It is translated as CASSSSGTGGYYGYTF.

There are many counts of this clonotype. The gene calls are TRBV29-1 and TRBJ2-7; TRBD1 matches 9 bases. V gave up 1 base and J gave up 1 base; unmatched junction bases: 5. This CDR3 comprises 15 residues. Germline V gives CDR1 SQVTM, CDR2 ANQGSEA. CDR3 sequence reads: CSVEGAGTGSYEQYF. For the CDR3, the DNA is TGCAGCGTTGAAGGTGCCGGGACAGGGTCCTACGAGCAGTACTTC.

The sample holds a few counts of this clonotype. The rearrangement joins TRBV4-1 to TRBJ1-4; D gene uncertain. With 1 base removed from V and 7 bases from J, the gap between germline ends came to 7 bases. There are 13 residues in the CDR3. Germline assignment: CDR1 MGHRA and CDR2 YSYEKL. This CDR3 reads CASSQVEREKLFF. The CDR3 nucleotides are TGCGCCAGCAGCCAAGTCGAGCGTGAAAAACTGTTTTTT.

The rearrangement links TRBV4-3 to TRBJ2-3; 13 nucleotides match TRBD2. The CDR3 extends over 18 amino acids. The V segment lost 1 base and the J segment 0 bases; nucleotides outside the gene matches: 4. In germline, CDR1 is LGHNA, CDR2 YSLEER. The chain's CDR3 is CASSQGTSGGHSTDTQYF. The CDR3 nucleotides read TGCGCCAGCAGCCAAGGGACTAGCGGGGGCCACAGCACAGATACGCAGTATTTT.

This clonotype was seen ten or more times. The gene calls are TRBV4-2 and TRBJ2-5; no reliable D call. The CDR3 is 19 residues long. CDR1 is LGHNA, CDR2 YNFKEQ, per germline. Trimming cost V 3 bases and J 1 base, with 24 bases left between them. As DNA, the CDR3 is TGTGCCAGCAGCCAGGTCTCATCCTACGGGCCGGGCGGCCAAGAGACCCAGTACTTC. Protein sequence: CASSQVSSYGPGGQETQYF.

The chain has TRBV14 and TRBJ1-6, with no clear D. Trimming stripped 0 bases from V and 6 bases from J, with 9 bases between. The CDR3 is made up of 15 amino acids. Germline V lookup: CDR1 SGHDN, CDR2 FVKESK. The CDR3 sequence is CASSQDWGVNSPLHF. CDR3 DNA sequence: TGTGCCAGCAGCCAAGATTGGGGAGTTAATTCACCCCTCCACTTT.

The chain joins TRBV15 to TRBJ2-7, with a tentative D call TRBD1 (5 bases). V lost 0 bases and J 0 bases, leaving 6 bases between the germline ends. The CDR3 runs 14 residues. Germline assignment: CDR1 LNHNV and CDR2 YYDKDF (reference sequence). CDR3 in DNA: TGTGCCACCAGCAGAGAGGGGCTCTCCTACGAGCAGTACTTC. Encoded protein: CATSREGLSYEQYF. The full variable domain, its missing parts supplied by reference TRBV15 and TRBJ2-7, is DAMVIQNPRYQVTQFGKPVTLSCSQTLNHNVMYWYQQKSSQAPKLLFHYYDKDFNNEADTPDNFQSRRPNTSFCFLDIRSPGLGDTAMYLCATSREGLSYEQYFGPGTRLTVT.

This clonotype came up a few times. For the CDR3, the DNA is TGTGCCAGCAGCCAAGAGATGGGATACACTGAAGCTTTCTTT. Translated: CASSQEMGYTEAFF. The chain couples TRBV3-1 to TRBJ1-1; D unresolved. Germline CDR1 reads LGHDT; CDR2 reads YNNKEL (reference sequence). The CDR3 is 14 residues long. Trimming took 0 bases from V and 3 from J, leaving 8 bases between them.

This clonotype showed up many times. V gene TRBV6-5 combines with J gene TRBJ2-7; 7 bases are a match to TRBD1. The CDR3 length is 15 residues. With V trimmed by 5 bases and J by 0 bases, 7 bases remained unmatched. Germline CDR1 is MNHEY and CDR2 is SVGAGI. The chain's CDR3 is CASSKTGFSSYEQYF. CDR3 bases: TGTGCCAGCAGTAAGACAGGGTTTAGCTCCTACGAGCAGTACTTC.